Below, 7 T cell receptor beta chains from the same sample are listed, as sequenced in a study of control samples from healthy donors and cancer patients. Data came from immunoSEQ multiplex PCR; TCRdb stores just in-frame clones and leaves some out. This sample carries 90,000 to 110,000 clones, 90% of them seen once, and the ten largest clones take 4% to 4.5%. Sequencing was performed on blood. Receptors were obtained from a human donor in good health. The donor label of this sample is uncertain.

This clone was observed once. V is TRBV9 and J is TRBJ1-1; unclear D gene. Germline CDR1 SGDLS, CDR2 YYNGEE. This CDR3 region has 13 residues. V gave up 0 bases and J gave up 3 bases, with 6 bases separating them. CDR3 amino acids: CASSVDGDTEAFF. The CDR3, as DNA: TGTGCCAGCAGCGTAGATGGGGACACTGAAGCTTTCTTT.

This chain joins TRBV19 and TRBJ1-3, with D unresolved. This CDR3 comprises 14 residues. Germline V gene data show CDR1 as LNHDA and CDR2 as SQIVND (reference sequence). Trimming removed 3 bases at V and 0 bases at J, with 6 bases between. CDR3 protein: CASSITVSGNTIYF. In DNA, the CDR3 is TGTGCCAGTAGTATTACTGTCTCTGGAAACACCATATATTTT. Full variable domain (rest looked up from reference TRBV19 and TRBJ1-3): DGGITQSPKYLFRKEGQNVTLSCEQNLNHDAMYWYRQDPGQGLRLIYYSQIVNDFQKGDIAEGYSVSREKKESFPLTVTSAQKNPTAFYLCASSITVSGNTIYFGEGSWLTVV.

The rearrangement joins TRBV2 to TRBJ1-1; D uncertain. From germline, CDR1 is SNHLY and CDR2 FYNNEI. The V end lost 8 bases, the J end lost 2 bases, and 9 bases lay between the germline ends. The CDR3 has 12 residues. DNA of the CDR3: TGTGCCAGCCAAAACACCAACACTGAAGCTTTCTTT. This translates into CASQNTNTEAFF.

This sequence joins TRBV28 and TRBJ1-1, with a possible D match to TRBD1 (5 bases). V dropped 5 bases and J dropped 0 bases, with 10 bases sitting between them. CDR1 is MDHEN, CDR2 SYDVKM, per germline. This CDR3 has 14 residues. This CDR3 reads CASSPGGLNTEAFF. In nucleotides, the CDR3 is TGTGCCAGCAGTCCTGGGGGATTGAACACTGAAGCTTTCTTT.

This sequence joins TRBV19 and TRBJ2-2; the D is unclear. V was pared by 0 bases and J by 3 bases, with 2 bases between. Germline-derived CDR1 and CDR2 are LNHDA and SQIVND (reference sequence). This CDR3 contains 13 residues. The CDR3 loop reads CASSIDYTGELFF. CDR3 DNA sequence: TGTGCCAGTAGTATAGACTACACCGGGGAGCTGTTTTTT.

This chain uses TRBV6-5 with TRBJ1-5, with no clear D. V was shortened by 5 bases and J by 6 bases, with 11 bases between the two germline ends. The CDR3 loop spans 13 amino acids. Germline V CDR1 and CDR2: MNHEY, SVGAGI. CDR3 nucleotide sequence: TGTGCCAGCAGTATAGGCGGCGGTCAGCCCCAGCATTTT. This gives the protein CASSIGGGQPQHF.

The V and J genes are TRBV7-2 and TRBJ2-1; D not certain. The germline CDR1 and CDR2 sequences are SGHTA and FQGNSA. The CDR3 consists of 14 residues. Trimming shortened V by 6 bases and J by 7 bases, and 16 bases separated the two germline ends. CDR3 sequence: CASSNDNGWNEQFF. The CDR3 coding sequence is TGTGCCAGCAGTAACGACAATGGGTGGAATGAGCAGTTCTTC.